This TCR beta chain was sequenced in a study of blood T cells in healthy people across ages. With regard to this clonotype: Its antigen is as yet unknown.

V gave up 5 bases and J gave up 0 bases; unmatched junction bases: 7. The CDR3 extends over 16 amino acids. The germline CDR1 and CDR2 sequences are SGHNT and YENEEA. PCR was performed a second time for roughly 7 to 12 cycles using a sample-barcoded 5' primer and a J-beta primer mix. In TCRdb, the 5' RACE reads were re-called with MiXCR into one record per CDR3 protein. The sample lists around 990,000 distinct CDR3 sequences; about 23% were seen once. Findings and caveats of the study: Per-million-T-cell TCR beta diversity fell roughly linearly with age.

These sequences were also reported in another study, on T cells of mothers and their children.

The sequenced sample was blood. The chain combines TRBV11-3 with TRBJ2-1, with 7 bases aligning to TRBD2. The sequence was obtained from a girl aged 2-10 years in good health. The CDR3 DNA is TGTGCCAGCAGCACCCGGGACTACCCCTCCTACAATGAGCAGTTCTTC. Translated, it gives CASSTRDYPSYNEQFF. Full variable domain (rest looked up from reference TRBV11-3 and TRBJ2-1): EAGVVQSPRYKIIEKKQPVAFWCNPISGHNTLYWYLQNLGQGPELLIRYENEEAVDDSQLPKDRFSAERLKGVDSTLKIQPAELGDSAVYLCASSTRDYPSYNEQFFGPGTRLTVL.